The present entry profiles one T cell receptor beta chain with its context. Its cognate antigen is unknown. V lost 2 bases to trimming and J lost 5 bases, with 6 bases between them. Germline values: CDR1 SNHLY, CDR2 FYNNEI. The CDR3 is 12 residues long. TCRdb's copy holds only in-frame clones and misses some; the assay was immunoSEQ multiplex PCR. This sample yields some 14,000 clones, of which roughly three fifths are seen a single time; over 10% belongs to the top ten. This sample is part of a study of radiation and T cells in renal cell carcinoma. Points from the study as a whole: Only small tumor regions of around 1 g were sampled. In nephrectomy-only tumors, top 100 clonotypes averaged around 45%, versus 54% irradiated. Dominant CDR3 motifs were more common in irradiated tumors than controls.

Treatment meaning: treatment-naive control, cytoreductive nephrectomy. The patient's renal cell carcinoma had clear cell pathology. The genes are TRBV2 and TRBJ1-2; D gene uncertain. Sequenced material: tumor tissue, taken from a patient whose treatment was nephrectomy without radiotherapy. The receptor was derived from a man in his forties or fifties with renal cell carcinoma. The CDR3 DNA reads as TGTGCCAGCAGTGAAACCATTTATGGCTACACCTTC. Protein product: CASSETIYGYTF.